Sequencing of this T cell receptor beta chain was carried out in a study of T-cell memory formation after mild COVID-19. The study's findings and limits: Memory sampled before infection contained some responding clones, suggesting cross-reactive memory joined.

TCRdb analysed the 5' RACE reads with MiXCR anew, one entry per CDR3 protein. The sample consists of about 290,000 distinct CDR3 sequences, approximately 15% of them appearing once. The sample holds many counts of this clonotype. The antigen remains undetermined. CDR1 is MNHEY and CDR2 is SVGEGT in the germline V gene. Trimming removed 2 bases at V and 4 bases at J, with 6 bases between. The CDR3 covers 13 residues. V is TRBV6-2 or TRBV6-3 and J is TRBJ2-1; D call uncertain. This TCR came from a man younger than 30 who had mild COVID-19 (a few samples of this study predate the infection). Cell type and time point are not known. Sequencing was done on a sample of PBMCs or a T cell subset sorted from them (not recorded which). DNA of the CDR3: TGTGCCAGCAGTTACGAGAATTACAATGAGCAGTTCTTC. Amino acid sequence: CASSYENYNEQFF.